The following is a TCR beta chain sequence with its context. Measured with immunoSEQ multiplex PCR; TCRdb has only the in-frame clones, and not every one. The sample holds 120,000 to 150,000 clones; around four fifths are singletons and the top ten take about 3.4%. With 4 bases clipped from V and 4 bases from J, the junction kept 8 bases outside the gene matches. The CDR3 extends over 15 amino acids. From germline, CDR1 is SGHDT and CDR2 YYEEEE. This sample is part of a study of blood T cell repertoires in COVID-19. Study information: Donors in the United States, Italy and Spain gave samples during acute or convalescent COVID-19. PBMCs, B-cell-depleted T cells, or T cells provided the cDNA or gDNA that made up the material.

Residents of approximately 25 US areas, aged roughly 18 to 89 years, made up the participants. The sample consisted of PBMCs or T cells enriched from blood (not recorded which). V and J are TRBV5-6 and TRBJ2-1; TRBD1 matches 7 bases. This TCR was sampled from a woman between 45 and 60 years old with acute COVID-19. The chain's CDR3 is CASSLQGQGYNEQFF. The CDR3 DNA is TGTGCCAGCAGCCTACAGGGGCAGGGATACAATGAGCAGTTCTTC.